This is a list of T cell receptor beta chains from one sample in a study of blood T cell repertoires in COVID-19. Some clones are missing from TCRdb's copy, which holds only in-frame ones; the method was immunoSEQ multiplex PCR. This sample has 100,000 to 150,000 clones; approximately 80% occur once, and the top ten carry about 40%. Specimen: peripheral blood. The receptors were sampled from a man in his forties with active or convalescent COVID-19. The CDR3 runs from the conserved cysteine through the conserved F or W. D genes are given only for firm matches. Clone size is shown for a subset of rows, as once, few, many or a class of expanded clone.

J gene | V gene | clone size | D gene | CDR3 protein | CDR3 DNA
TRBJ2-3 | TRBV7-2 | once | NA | CASSLTYTDTQYF | TGTGCCAGCAGCTTAACCTACACAGATACGCAGTATTTT
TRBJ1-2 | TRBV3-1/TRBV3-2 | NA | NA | CASSHHVRGSQGYTF | TGTGCCAGCAGCCACCATGTCAGGGGATCGCAGGGCTACACCTTC
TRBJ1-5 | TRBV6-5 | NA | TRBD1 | CASIWTGSNQPQHF | TGTGCCAGCATATGGACAGGTAGCAATCAGCCCCAGCATTTT
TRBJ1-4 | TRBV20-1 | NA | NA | CSAPTGAGLFF | TGCAGTGCCCCTACAGGAGCCGGACTGTTTTTT
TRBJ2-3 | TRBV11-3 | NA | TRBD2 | CASSFSGGPTDTQYF | TGTGCCAGCAGCTTTAGCGGGGGGCCCACAGATACGCAGTATTTT
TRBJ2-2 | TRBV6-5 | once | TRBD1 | CASSYLRQGSTGELFF | TGTGCCAGCAGTTACCTAAGACAGGGGTCCACCGGGGAGCTGTTTTTT
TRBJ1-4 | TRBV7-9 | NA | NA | CASSNRDPTNEKLFF | TGTGCCAGCAGCAACCGGGATCCAACTAATGAAAAACTGTTTTTT
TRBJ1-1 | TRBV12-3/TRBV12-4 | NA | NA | CASSRGRAFF | TGTGCCAGCAGTCGCGGCCGGGCTTTCTTT
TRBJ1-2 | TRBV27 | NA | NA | CASRPDSIMGGYTF | TGTGCCAGCAGACCGGACAGTATCATGGGAGGCTACACCTTC
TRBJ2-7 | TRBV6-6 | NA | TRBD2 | CASREVGGGEQYF | TGTGCCAGCAGGGAAGTGGGGGGGGGCGAGCAGTACTTC
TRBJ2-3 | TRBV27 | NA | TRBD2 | CASSSQAGGPDTDTQYF | TGTGCCAGCAGTTCGCAAGCGGGGGGACCGGACACAGATACGCAGTATTTT
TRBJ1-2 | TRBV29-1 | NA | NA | CSVEGQGIYGYTF | TGCAGCGTTGAAGGTCAGGGGATCTATGGCTACACCTTC
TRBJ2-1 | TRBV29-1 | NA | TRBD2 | CSVQGTSGYNEQFF | TGCAGCGTCCAGGGGACTAGCGGCTACAATGAGCAGTTCTTC
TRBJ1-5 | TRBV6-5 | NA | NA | CASRSTGLGGQPQHF | TGTGCCAGCAGGTCGACAGGACTCGGCGGTCAGCCCCAGCATTTT
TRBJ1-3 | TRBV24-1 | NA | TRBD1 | CATRGTGTGGNTIYF | TGTGCCACCAGAGGGACCGGGACAGGGGGAAACACCATATATTTT
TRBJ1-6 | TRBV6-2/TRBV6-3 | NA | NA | CASSYSETVNSPLHF | TGTGCCAGCAGTTACTCAGAGACAGTCAATTCACCCCTCCACTTT
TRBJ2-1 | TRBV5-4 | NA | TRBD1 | CASSSGQPKDNEQFF | TGTGCCAGCAGCTCGGGACAGCCTAAGGACAATGAGCAGTTCTTC
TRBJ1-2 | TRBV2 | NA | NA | CASGGGGYTF | TGTGCCAGCGGCGGGGGGGGCTACACCTTC
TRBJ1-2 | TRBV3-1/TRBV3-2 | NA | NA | CASSQLGGDGYTF | TGTGCCAGCAGCCAATTAGGGGGGGATGGCTACACCTTC
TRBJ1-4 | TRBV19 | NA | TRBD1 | CASSTPRTGPNEKLFF | TGTGCCAGTAGTACCCCCCGGACAGGCCCTAATGAAAAACTGTTTTTT
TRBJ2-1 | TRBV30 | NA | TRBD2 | CAWTVGKASGGNEQFF | TGTGCCTGGACGGTGGGGAAAGCCTCGGGAGGCAATGAGCAGTTCTTC
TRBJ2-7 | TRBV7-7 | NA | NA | CASSPGGYEQYF | TGTGCTAGCAGTCCCGGGGGTTACGAGCAGTACTTC
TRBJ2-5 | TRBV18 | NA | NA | CASSPPGSGETQYF | TGTGCCAGCTCACCACCGGGTAGCGGTGAGACCCAGTACTTC
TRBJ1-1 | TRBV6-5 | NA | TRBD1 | CASSYSTKGTAEAFF | TGTGCCAGCAGTTACTCCACTAAAGGGACAGCTGAAGCTTTCTTT
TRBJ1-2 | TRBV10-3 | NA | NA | CAISEGSYGYTF | TGTGCCATCAGTGAGGGTAGCTATGGCTACACCTTC
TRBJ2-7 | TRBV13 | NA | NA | CASGDNSYEQYF | TGTGCCAGCGGGGACAACTCCTACGAGCAGTACTTC
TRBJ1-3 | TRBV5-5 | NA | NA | CASTPLGGTSSGNTIYF | TGTGCCAGCACCCCCTTGGGGGGGACAAGCTCTGGAAACACCATATATTTT
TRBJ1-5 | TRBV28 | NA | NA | CASSIQGRGGNQPQHF | TGTGCCAGCAGTATACAGGGACGTGGGGGCAATCAGCCCCAGCATTTT
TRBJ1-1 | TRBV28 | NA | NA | CASRSRGLNTEAFF | TGTGCCAGCAGAAGCAGGGGCCTGAACACTGAAGCTTTCTTT
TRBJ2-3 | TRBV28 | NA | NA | CASSFQVTDTQYF | TGTGCCAGCAGTTTCCAGGTCACAGATACGCAGTATTTT
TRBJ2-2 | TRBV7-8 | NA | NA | CASSLGALAVSPGELFF | TGTGCCAGCAGCTTAGGAGCGCTAGCCGTCTCCCCCGGGGAGCTGTTTTTT
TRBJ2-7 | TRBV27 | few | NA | CASSLSIAPQYEQYF | TGTGCCAGCAGTTTATCGATAGCGCCCCAATACGAGCAGTACTTC
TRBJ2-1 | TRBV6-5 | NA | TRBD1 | CASSLRDREGNEQFF | TGTGCCAGCAGTCTCCGGGACAGGGAGGGGAATGAGCAGTTCTTC
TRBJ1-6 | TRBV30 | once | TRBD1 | CAWNGDRANSPLHF | TGTGCCTGGAATGGTGACAGGGCCAATTCACCCCTCCACTTT
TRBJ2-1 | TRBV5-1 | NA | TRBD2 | CASSLALSGSSDEQFF | TGCGCCAGCAGCTTGGCCCTGAGCGGGAGTAGCGATGAGCAGTTCTTC
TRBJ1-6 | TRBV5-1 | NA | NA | CASSFEGVPNSPLHF | TGCGCCAGCAGCTTTGAGGGGGTTCCTAATTCACCCCTCCACTTT
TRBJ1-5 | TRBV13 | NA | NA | CASSSTREVDQPQHF | TGTGCCAGCAGCTCAACACGGGAGGTGGATCAGCCCCAGCATTTT
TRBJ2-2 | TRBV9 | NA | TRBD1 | CASSPDRLNTGELFF | TGTGCCAGCAGTCCGGACAGGTTGAACACCGGGGAGCTGTTTTTT
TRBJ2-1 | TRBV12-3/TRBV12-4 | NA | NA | CASRLDPYNEQFF | TGTGCCAGCAGACTAGACCCCTACAATGAGCAGTTCTTC
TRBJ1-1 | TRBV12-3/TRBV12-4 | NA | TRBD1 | CASSGQGATEAFF | TGTGCCAGCAGCGGACAGGGCGCTACTGAAGCTTTCTTT
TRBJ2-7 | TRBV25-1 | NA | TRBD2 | CASSGITSGETYEQYF | TGTGCCAGCAGCGGAATAACTAGCGGAGAAACCTACGAGCAGTACTTC
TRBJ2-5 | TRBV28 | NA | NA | CASSLGRVETQYF | TGTGCCAGCAGTTTAGGCAGGGTGGAGACCCAGTACTTC
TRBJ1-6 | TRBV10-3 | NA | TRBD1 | CAIRRDSSNSPLHF | TGTGCCATCAGGAGGGACAGCAGTAATTCACCCCTCCACTTT
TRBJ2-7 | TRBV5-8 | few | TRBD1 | CASSLQQGAYEQYF | TGTGCCAGCAGCTTGCAACAGGGGGCCTACGAGCAGTACTTC
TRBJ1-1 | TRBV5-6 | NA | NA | CASSLGLGGHEAFF | TGTGCCAGCAGCTTGGGGTTGGGAGGACATGAAGCTTTCTTT
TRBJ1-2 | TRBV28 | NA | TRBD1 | CASSPTDRAGYTF | TGTGCCAGCAGTCCCACAGACAGGGCTGGCTACACCTTC
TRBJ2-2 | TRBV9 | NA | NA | CASSPRWSNGELFF | TGTGCCAGCAGCCCGAGGTGGTCGAACGGGGAGCTGTTTTTT
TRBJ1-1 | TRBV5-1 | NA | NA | CASSSAQGLNTEAFF | TGCGCCAGCAGCTCGGCCCAGGGCCTGAACACTGAAGCTTTCTTT
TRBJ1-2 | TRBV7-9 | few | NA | CASSQDSHYGYTF | TGTGCCAGCAGTCAGGACAGCCACTATGGCTACACCTTC
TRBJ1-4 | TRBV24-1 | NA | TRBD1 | CATRPQRTGGGGTNEKLFF | TGTGCCACCAGACCTCAACGGACAGGGGGGGGAGGAACTAATGAAAAACTGTTTTTT
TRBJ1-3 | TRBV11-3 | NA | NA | CASRRESGNTIYF | TGTGCCAGCAGGAGGGAATCTGGAAACACCATATATTTT
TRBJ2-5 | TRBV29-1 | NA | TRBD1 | CSVYGQGAETQYF | TGCAGCGTTTATGGACAGGGGGCTGAGACCCAGTACTTC
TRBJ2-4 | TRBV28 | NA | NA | CASSALTRNIQYF | TGTGCCAGCAGTGCCCTTACCAGGAACATTCAGTACTTC